These 13 T cell receptor beta chains were sequenced from one sample in a study of blood T cell repertoires in COVID-19. The repertoire was sequenced with immunoSEQ multiplex PCR; TCRdb's copy has only in-frame clones and lacks some. Altogether under 170,000 clones are present, around 85% being singletons, with the ten largest covering around 3.5%. The specimen sequenced was peripheral blood. These receptors all come from a man aged 65-85 years with acute or convalescent COVID-19.

The V call is TRBV7-2, the J call TRBJ2-7; perhaps TRBD1 as D (6 bases). This CDR3 contains 13 residues. Germline lookup yields CDR1 SGHTA and CDR2 FQGNSA. The ends were cut back, 1 base at V and 6 bases at J, with 10 bases in the middle. The chain's CDR3 is CASSLGGQIEQYF. The CDR3 region has the DNA TGTGCCAGCAGCTTAGGGGGACAAATCGAGCAGTACTTC. The variable domain in full, with the rest retrieved from reference TRBV7-2 and TRBJ2-7, is GAGVSQSPSNKVTEKGKDVELRCDPISGHTALYWYRQSLGQGLEFLIYFQGNSAPDKSGLPSDRFSAERTGGSVSTLTIQRTQQEDSAVYLCASSLGGQIEQYFGPGTRLTVT.

The rearrangement joins TRBV10-3 to TRBJ2-1; 7 bases fit TRBD1. V was clipped by 6 bases and J by 4 bases; unmatched bases: 3. From germline, CDR1 is ENHRY and CDR2 SYGVKD. The CDR3 totals 13 residues. DNA for the CDR3: TGTGCCATCAGCCAGGGACAGTACAATGAGCAGTTCTTC. It translates to CAISQGQYNEQFF.

The chain joins TRBV5-8 to TRBJ1-5; D not certain. Germline CDR1 and CDR2: SGHTS and YDEGEE. The CDR3 contains 15 residues. V lost 1 base and J 0 bases, leaving 8 bases between the germline ends. DNA of the CDR3: TGTGCCAGCAGCTTGCGGGTGAATAGCAATCAGCCCCAGCATTTT. This translates into CASSLRVNSNQPQHF.

The chain has TRBV11-2 and TRBJ2-7; 8 positions agree with TRBD2. The J segment lost 1 base and the V segment lost 3 bases, leaving 11 bases of the junction unmatched. Looked up from germline, CDR1 is SGHAT and CDR2 is FQNNGV. This CDR3 comprises 17 residues. The CDR3 coding sequence is TGTGCCAGCAGCTTTAGGGGCTTAGCGGGGTTATCCTACGAGCAGTACTTC. Translating gives CASSFRGLAGLSYEQYF.

This chain joins TRBV19 and TRBJ2-2; tentatively, D is TRBD1 (5 bases). This CDR3 has 14 amino acids. Germline loops: CDR1 LNHDA, CDR2 SQIVND (reference sequence). V was shortened by 7 bases and J by 0 bases, with 9 bases between the two germline ends. The CDR3 DNA is TGTGCCAGTAATGGCAGGGCGAACACCGGGGAGCTGTTTTTT. This translates into CASNGRANTGELFF.

This clone was seen a few times. V gene TRBV5-1 combines with J gene TRBJ2-3; 7 bases align to TRBD1. The CDR3 has 14 residues. V trimming: 3 bases; J trimming: 0 bases; junction bases outside the gene matches: 1. CDR1 SGHRS and CDR2 YFSETQ come from the germline V gene. The CDR3 here is CASSSQGSTDTQYF. The CDR3 nucleotides read TGCGCCAGCAGCTCACAGGGGAGCACAGATACGCAGTATTTT.

The chain joins TRBV11-2 to TRBJ1-6; D gene ambiguous. The V gene's germline CDR1 is SGHAT and CDR2 FQNNGV. Trimming stripped 0 bases from V and 0 bases from J, with 3 bases between. This CDR3 spans 15 amino acids. The CDR3 protein is CASSLELSYNSPLHF. The CDR3 bases are TGTGCCAGCAGCTTAGAACTCTCCTATAATTCACCCCTCCACTTT.

This chain connects TRBV7-3 to TRBJ1-1; D is uncertain. Germline V lookup: CDR1 SGHTA, CDR2 FQGTGA. The CDR3 sequence is 13 residues long. With 5 bases removed from V and 0 bases from J, the gap between germline ends came to 7 bases. CDR3 protein: CASSPQMNTEAFF. Written as DNA, the CDR3 is TGTGCCAGCAGCCCACAAATGAACACTGAAGCTTTCTTT.

V is TRBV5-1 and J is TRBJ2-1; 13 nucleotides agree with TRBD2. The V segment lost 4 bases and the J segment 8 bases; nucleotides outside the gene matches: 3. The CDR3 consists of 14 residues. Germline V lookup: CDR1 SGHRS, CDR2 YFSETQ. The CDR3 loop reads CASSEGLAGDEQFF. Here the CDR3 DNA reads TGCGCCAGCAGCGAAGGACTAGCGGGAGATGAGCAGTTCTTC.

This rearrangement joins TRBV2 to TRBJ2-1; tentatively, D is TRBD2 (5 bases). Germline CDR1 is SNHLY and CDR2 is FYNNEI. Trimming removed 2 bases at V and 6 bases at J, with 14 bases between. The CDR3 is 15 amino acids. The CDR3 region is CASSEIGLPTNEQFF. DNA for the CDR3: TGTGCCAGCAGTGAAATTGGACTCCCCACCAATGAGCAGTTCTTC.

The rearrangement uses TRBV7-9 and TRBJ2-5, with D maybe TRBD2 (6 bases). There are 15 residues in the CDR3. With 1 base removed from V and 2 bases from J, the gap between germline ends came to 11 bases. Germline CDR1 is SEHNR and CDR2 is FQNEAQ (reference sequence). CDR3 amino acids: CASSLVAGRQETQYF. CDR3 nucleotides: TGTGCCAGCAGCTTAGTGGCGGGGAGGCAAGAGACCCAGTACTTC.

The chain has TRBV19 and TRBJ2-5, with 9 bases that match TRBD2. V shed 6 bases, J shed 4 bases, and the junction held 9 bases outside the gene matches. Germline V gene data show CDR1 as LNHDA and CDR2 as SQIVND (reference sequence). This CDR3 region has 15 residues. CDR3 nucleotide sequence: TGTGCCAGTAGGGGCGGGAGGGCCTTCGGAGAGACCCAGTACTTC. Residues: CASRGGRAFGETQYF.

This clone was observed a single time. The chain couples TRBV5-5 to TRBJ1-1, with 7 nucleotides matching TRBD1. CDR1 and CDR2 (germline): SGHKS, YYEKEE (reference sequence). The V gene end was trimmed by 4 bases and the J gene end by 4 bases; junction bases not matched to a gene: 7. This CDR3 has 14 amino acids. This CDR3 reads CASSIPGTATEAFF. The CDR3 DNA follows: TGTGCCAGCAGCATCCCCGGGACAGCCACTGAAGCTTTCTTT.